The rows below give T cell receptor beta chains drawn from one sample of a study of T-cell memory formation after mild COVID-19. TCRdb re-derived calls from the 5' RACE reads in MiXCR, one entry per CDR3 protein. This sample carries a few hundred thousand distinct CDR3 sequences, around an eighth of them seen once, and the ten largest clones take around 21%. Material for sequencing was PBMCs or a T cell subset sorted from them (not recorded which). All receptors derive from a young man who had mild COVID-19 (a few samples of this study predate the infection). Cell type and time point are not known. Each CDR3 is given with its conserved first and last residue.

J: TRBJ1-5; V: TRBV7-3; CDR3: CASSLTSNSPQHF
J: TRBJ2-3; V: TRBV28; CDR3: CASSYIAGGPDTQYF
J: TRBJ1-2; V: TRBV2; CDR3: CASSYTGRESGYTF
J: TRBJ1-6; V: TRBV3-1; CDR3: CASSQEGTGTNSPLHF
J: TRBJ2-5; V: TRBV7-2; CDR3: CASSGRTTSQETQYF
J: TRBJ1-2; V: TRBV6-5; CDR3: CAGSSGLGYTF
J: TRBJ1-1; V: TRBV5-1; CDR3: CASSLVGRQNTEAFF
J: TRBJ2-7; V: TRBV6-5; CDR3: CASSASGPSSYEQYF
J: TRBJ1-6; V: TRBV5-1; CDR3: CASSLDPVSYNSPLHF
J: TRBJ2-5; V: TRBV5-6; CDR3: CASSSEGRTGAQYF
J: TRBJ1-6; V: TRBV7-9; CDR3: CASSLGDADRGNSPLHF
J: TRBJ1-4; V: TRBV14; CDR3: CASSQWAYEKLFF
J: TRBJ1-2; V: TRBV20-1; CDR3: CSARDNRGLFYGYTF
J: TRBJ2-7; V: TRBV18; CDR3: CASSLGGGGYEQYF
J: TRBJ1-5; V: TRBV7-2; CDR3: CASSLQGLGNQPQHF
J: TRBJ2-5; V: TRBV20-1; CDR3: CSAKTPSGGRQETQYF
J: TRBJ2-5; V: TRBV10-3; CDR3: CAISDPGTSTETQYF
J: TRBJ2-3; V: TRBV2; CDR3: CASSGVGGQGDTQYF
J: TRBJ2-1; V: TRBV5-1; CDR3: CASSLVGRVYNEQFF
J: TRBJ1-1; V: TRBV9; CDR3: CASSVRVGLQGAFF
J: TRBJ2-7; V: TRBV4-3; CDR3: CASTPGTGDYEQYF
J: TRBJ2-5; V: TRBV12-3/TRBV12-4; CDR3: CASSLAVQETQYF
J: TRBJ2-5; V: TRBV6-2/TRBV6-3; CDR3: CASSREAETQYF
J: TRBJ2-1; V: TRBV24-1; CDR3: CATSDRTGILWEDEQFF
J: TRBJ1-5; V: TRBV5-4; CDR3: CASSLGGDSNQPQHF
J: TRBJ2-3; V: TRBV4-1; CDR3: CASSQRTGTSTDTQYF
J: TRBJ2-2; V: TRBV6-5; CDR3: CASTGDTGELFF